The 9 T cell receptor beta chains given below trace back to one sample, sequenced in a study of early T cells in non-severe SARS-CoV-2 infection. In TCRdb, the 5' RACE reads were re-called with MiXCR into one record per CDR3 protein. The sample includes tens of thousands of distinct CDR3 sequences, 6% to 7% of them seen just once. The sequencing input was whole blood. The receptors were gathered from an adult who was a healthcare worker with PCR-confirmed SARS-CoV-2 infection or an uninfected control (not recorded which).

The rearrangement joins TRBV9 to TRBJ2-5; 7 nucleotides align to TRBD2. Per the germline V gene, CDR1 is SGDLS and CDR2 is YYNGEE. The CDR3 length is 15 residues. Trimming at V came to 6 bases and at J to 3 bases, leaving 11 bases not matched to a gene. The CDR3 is CASTEWGGPEETQYF. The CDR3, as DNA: TGTGCCAGCACCGAGTGGGGAGGGCCTGAAGAGACCCAGTACTTC.

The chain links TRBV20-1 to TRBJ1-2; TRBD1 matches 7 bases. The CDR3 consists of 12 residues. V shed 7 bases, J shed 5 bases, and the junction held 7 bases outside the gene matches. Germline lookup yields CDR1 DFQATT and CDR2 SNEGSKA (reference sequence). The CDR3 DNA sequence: TGCAGTGTCGACAGGGCAATGTATGGCTACACCTTC. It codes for CSVDRAMYGYTF.

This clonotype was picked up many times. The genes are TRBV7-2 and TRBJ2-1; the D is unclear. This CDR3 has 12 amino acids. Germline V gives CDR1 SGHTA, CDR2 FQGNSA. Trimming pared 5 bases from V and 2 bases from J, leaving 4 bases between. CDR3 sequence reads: CASSPAYNEQFF. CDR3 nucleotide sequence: TGTGCCAGCAGCCCTGCCTACAATGAGCAGTTCTTC.

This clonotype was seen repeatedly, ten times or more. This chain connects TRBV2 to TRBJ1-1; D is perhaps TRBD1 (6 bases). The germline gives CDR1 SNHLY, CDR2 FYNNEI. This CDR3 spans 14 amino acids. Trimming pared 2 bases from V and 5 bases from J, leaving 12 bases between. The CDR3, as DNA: TGTGCCAGCAGTGAAACAGGGAGTAAGACTGAAGCTTTCTTT. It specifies CASSETGSKTEAFF.

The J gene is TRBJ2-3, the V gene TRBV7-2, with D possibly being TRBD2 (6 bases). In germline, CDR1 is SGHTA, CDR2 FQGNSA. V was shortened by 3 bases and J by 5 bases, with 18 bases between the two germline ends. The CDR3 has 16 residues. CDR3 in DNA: TGTGCCAGCAGCTTCCTGTGGGAGGCAGATAGAGATACGCAGTATTTT. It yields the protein CASSFLWEADRDTQYF.

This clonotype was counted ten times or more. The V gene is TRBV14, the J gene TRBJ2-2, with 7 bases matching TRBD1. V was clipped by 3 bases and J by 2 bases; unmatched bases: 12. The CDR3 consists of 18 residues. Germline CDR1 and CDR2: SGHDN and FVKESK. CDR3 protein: CASSHRVGQPPNTGELFF. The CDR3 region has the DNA TGTGCCAGCAGCCACAGGGTGGGACAGCCTCCCAACACCGGGGAGCTGTTTTTT.

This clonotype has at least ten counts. CDR3 DNA: TGCAGTGCTAGAAATACGCTCCGTAACGAGCAGTACTTC. Translation: CSARNTLRNEQYF. V gene TRBV20-1 combines with J gene TRBJ2-7, with D hard to call. Germline lookup yields CDR1 DFQATT and CDR2 SNEGSKA (reference sequence). Between the trimmed V and J ends, which lost 2 bases and 5 bases, there was a span of 13 bases. The CDR3 sequence is 13 residues long.

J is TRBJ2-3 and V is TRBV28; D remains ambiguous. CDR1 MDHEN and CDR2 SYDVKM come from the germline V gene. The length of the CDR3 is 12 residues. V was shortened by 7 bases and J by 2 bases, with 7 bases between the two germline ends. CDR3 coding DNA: TGTGCCAGCACCTCCCTCACAGATACGCAGTATTTT. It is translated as CASTSLTDTQYF.

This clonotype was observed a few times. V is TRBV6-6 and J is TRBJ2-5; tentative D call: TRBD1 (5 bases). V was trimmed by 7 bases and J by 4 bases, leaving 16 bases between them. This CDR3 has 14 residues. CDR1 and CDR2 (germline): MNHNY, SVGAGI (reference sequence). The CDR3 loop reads CASKWTHGAETQYF. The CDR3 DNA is TGTGCCAGCAAGTGGACCCATGGGGCAGAGACCCAGTACTTC.